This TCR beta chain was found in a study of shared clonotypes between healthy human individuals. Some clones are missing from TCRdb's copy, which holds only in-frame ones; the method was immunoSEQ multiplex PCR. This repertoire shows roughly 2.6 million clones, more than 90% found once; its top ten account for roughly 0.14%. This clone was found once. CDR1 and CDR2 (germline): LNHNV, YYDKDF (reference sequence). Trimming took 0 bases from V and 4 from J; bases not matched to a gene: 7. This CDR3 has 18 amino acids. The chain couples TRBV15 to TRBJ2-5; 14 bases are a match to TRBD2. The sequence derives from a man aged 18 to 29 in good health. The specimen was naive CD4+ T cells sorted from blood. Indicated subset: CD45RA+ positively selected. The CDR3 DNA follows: TGTGCCACCAGCAGAGATGCCCGACTAGCGGGAGGGTTAGAGACCCAGTACTTC. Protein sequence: CATSRDARLAGGLETQYF.